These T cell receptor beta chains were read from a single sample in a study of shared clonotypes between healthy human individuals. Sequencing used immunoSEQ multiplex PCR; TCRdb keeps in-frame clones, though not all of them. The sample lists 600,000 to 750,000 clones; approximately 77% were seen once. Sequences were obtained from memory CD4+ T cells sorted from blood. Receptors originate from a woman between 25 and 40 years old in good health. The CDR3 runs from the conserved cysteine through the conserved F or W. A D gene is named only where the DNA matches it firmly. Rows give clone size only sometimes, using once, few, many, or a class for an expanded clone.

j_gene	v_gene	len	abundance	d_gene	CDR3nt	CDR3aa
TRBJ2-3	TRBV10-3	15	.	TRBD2	TGTGCCATCAGTGACTCTAGGACTAGGTCAGATACGCAGTATTTT	CAISDSRTRSDTQYF
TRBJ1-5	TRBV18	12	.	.	TGTGCCAGCTCACCAGCGGGGCAGCCCCAGCATTTT	CASSPAGQPQHF
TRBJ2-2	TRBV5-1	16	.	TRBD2	TGCGCCAGCAGCTTCTCAAGCGGGGTGGGCACCGGGGAGCTGTTTTTT	CASSFSSGVGTGELFF
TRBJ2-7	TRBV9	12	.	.	TGTGCCAGCAGCGTAACTGGCTACGAGCAGTACTTC	CASSVTGYEQYF
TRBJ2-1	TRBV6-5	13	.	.	TGTGCCAGCAGCCGGGACCACTACAATGAGCAGTTCTTC	CASSRDHYNEQFF
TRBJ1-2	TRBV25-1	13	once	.	TGTGCCAGCAGTGATAGGTCAGGGCGCGGCTACACCTTC	CASSDRSGRGYTF
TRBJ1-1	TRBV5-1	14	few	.	TGCGCCAGTAAAACCCAGGTTGGCGACACTGAAGCTTTCTTT	CASKTQVGDTEAFF
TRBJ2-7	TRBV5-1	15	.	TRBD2	TGCGCCAGCAGCTTGGGGACTAGCGCTATCTACGAGCAGTACTTC	CASSLGTSAIYEQYF
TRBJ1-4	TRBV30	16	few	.	TGTGCCTGGAGTGTAACTCGGGTCCCAACTAATGAAAAACTGTTTTTT	CAWSVTRVPTNEKLFF
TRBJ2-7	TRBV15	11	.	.	TGTGCCACCAGCAGAGCCCTACAGGAGTACTTC	CATSRALQEYF
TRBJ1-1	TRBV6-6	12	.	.	TGTGCCAGCAGTTACTTGAACACTGAAGCTTTCTTT	CASSYLNTEAFF
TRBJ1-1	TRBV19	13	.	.	TGTGCCAGTAGTGAGCAGGCGCAGTCGGAAGCTTTCTTT	CASSEQAQSEAFF
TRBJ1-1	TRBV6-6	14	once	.	TGTGCCAGCAGTTGGGGCAGGGGGAACACTGAAGCTTTCTTT	CASSWGRGNTEAFF
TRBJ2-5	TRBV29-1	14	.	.	TGCAGCGTTGAGCGCGCTGGAGCGGGAGAGACCCAGTACTTC	CSVERAGAGETQYF
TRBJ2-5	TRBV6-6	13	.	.	TGTGCCAGCAGCAGGGGTCGACAAGAGACCCAGTACTTC	CASSRGRQETQYF
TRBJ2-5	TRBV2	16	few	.	TGTGCCAGCAGGCTTACAAGGGGGGGCGGCGGGGAGACCCAGTACTTC	CASRLTRGGGGETQYF
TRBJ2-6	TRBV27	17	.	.	TGTGCCAGCCGACTTATTACAGGGCTTGACGGGGCCAACGTCCTGACTTTC	CASRLITGLDGANVLTF
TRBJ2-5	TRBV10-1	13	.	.	TGCGCCAGCAGTGAGACGTTATACGAGGCCCAGTACTTC	CASSETLYEAQYF
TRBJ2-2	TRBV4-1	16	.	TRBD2	TGCGCCAGCAGCCAAGCCCAGCGGGAGATCACCGGGGAGCTGTTTTTT	CASSQAQREITGELFF
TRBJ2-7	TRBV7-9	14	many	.	TGTGCCAGCAGCTTGACACATTCGCCCTACGAGCAGTACTTC	CASSLTHSPYEQYF
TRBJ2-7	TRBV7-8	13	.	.	TGTGCCAGCAGCTTAGAACAGGCTCTCAAGAGTTACTTC	CASSLEQALKSYF
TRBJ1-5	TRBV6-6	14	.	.	TGTGCCAGCAGTTACTCCCCCGGCCGTCAGCCCCAGCATTTT	CASSYSPGRQPQHF
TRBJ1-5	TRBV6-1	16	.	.	TGTGCCAGCAGTGACCGCCTCTGGGGGGTCAATCAGCCCCAGCATTTT	CASSDRLWGVNQPQHF
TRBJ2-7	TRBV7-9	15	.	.	TGTGCCAGCAGCTTAGTAGGGTTCGAGCCCTACGAGCAGTACTTC	CASSLVGFEPYEQYF
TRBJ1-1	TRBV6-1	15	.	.	TGTGCCAGCAGCGAGGGACCCACAGCCAACACTGAAGCTTTCTTT	CASSEGPTANTEAFF
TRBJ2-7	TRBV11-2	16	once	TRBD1	TGTGCCAGCAGCGGAGGGACAGGGATGGGACGCTACGAGCAGTACTTC	CASSGGTGMGRYEQYF
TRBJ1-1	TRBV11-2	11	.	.	TGTGCCAGCAGCTTCAACACTGAAGCTTTCTTT	CASSFNTEAFF
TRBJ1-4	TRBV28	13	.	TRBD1	TGTGCCAGCAGACCAGGGGGAGAGGAAAAACTGTTTTTT	CASRPGGEEKLFF
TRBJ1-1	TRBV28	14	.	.	TGTGCCAGCACCCAACTCCCGGGGCAGGAGCCCTCCGTCTTT	CASTQLPGQEPSVF
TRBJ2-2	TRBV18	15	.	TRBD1	TGTGCCAGCTCACCGCTCACAGGGGGCACCGGGGAGCTGTTTTTT	CASSPLTGGTGELFF
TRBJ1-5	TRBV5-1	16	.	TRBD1	TGCGCCAGCAGGCCGGGAGCGGGACAGGGCAATCAGCCCCAGCATTTT	CASRPGAGQGNQPQHF
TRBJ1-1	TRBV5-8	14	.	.	TGTGCCAGCAGCTCGGGGGCTGGGAACACTGAAGCTTTCTTT	CASSSGAGNTEAFF
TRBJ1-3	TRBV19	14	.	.	TGTGCCAGTAGTCGAGGGGGCTCTGGAAACACCATATATTTT	CASSRGGSGNTIYF
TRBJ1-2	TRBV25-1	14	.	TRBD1	TGTGCCAGCAGTGAATGGGACAGGGACTATGGCTACACCTTC	CASSEWDRDYGYTF
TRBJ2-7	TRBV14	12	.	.	TGTGCCAGCAGCCAGATGAGGCGCGAGCAGTACTTC	CASSQMRREQYF
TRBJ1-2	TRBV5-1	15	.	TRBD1	TGCGCCAGCAGCCCAAGAGGACAGGGTCCCTATGGCTACACCTTC	CASSPRGQGPYGYTF
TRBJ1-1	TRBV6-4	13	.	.	TGTGCCAGCAGTCGATATGCGAACACTGAAGCTTTCTTT	CASSRYANTEAFF
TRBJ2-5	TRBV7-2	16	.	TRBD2	TGTGCCAGCAGCTTAGGAGGAGGCGGGGGCCAAGAGACCCAGTACTTC	CASSLGGGGGQETQYF
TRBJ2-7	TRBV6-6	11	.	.	TGTGCGTCCAGGGATAACTACGAGCAGTACTTC	CASRDNYEQYF
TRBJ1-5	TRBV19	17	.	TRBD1	TGTGCCAGTAGAGACCGGACAGGGGGCTACAGCAATCAGCCCCAGCATTTT	CASRDRTGGYSNQPQHF
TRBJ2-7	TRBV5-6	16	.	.	TGTGCCAGCAGCTTGGAATTTACAGCGAGCTCCTACGAGCAGTACTTC	CASSLEFTASSYEQYF
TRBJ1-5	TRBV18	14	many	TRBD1	TGTGCCAGCTCACTGACAGGGGGCAATCAGCCCCAGCATTTT	CASSLTGGNQPQHF
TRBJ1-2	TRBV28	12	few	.	TGTGCCAGCAGTTTAAAGGCGGCCCGTCACACCTTC	CASSLKAARHTF
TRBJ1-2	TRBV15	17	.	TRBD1	TGTGCCACCAGCAGAGATTTTGGGACGACAGGGTTGGGAGGCTACACCTTC	CATSRDFGTTGLGGYTF
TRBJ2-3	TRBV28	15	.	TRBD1	TGTGCCAGCAGTCCGGGACAGGGGAGGGCAGATACGCAGTATTTT	CASSPGQGRADTQYF
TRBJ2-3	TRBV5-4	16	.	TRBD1	TGTGCCAGCAGCATAGACGCAGGGGGCAGGACAGATACGCAGTATTTT	CASSIDAGGRTDTQYF
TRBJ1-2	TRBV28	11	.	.	TGTGCCAGCAACCTTGGCTATGGCTACACCTTC	CASNLGYGYTF
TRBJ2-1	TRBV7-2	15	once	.	TGTGCCAGCAGCTCGCGCCGACAGGTGAACAATGAGCAGTTCTTC	CASSSRRQVNNEQFF
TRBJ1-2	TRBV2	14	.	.	TGTGCCAGCAGTTTGGTCGTGGCCAGCTATGGCTACACCTTC	CASSLVVASYGYTF